The present TCR beta chain was sequenced within a study of beta chain features in type 1 diabetes. This CDR3 has 13 amino acids. Trimming took 5 bases from V and 0 from J, leaving 8 bases between them. Germline V gives CDR1 GTSNPN, CDR2 SVGIG (reference sequence). This clone was seen a handful of times. Antigen specificity is unknown. The whole isolated RNA underwent reverse transcription, so sequencing captured expressed TCRB transcripts. This table comes from immunoSEQ multiplex PCR, and its TCRdb copy is limited to in-frame clones, with some not included. Found here are more than 150,000 clones, less than 15% of them singletons; the top ten hold roughly 0.6%. Study-wide results and caveats: Significant though moderate, a shortening of TCRB CDR3s appeared in all four CD4+ subsets of Type 1 diabetes patients. Across patients, naive, central memory and Treg TCRB repertoires exhibited apparently greater similarity than was observed across healthy donors. More deletions and fewer insertions at VDJ junctions were found in patients with type 1 diabetes.

The sequenced sample was central memory CD4+ T cells from blood. This clonotype originated in a woman between 18 and 30 years old in good health. The chain is built from TRBV30 and TRBJ1-3, with a tentative D call TRBD1 (6 bases). This CDR3 is CAWGQRSGNTIYF. The CDR3 bases are TGTGCCTGGGGACAGCGCTCTGGAAACACCATATATTTT. The variable domain in full, with the rest retrieved from reference TRBV30 and TRBJ1-3, is SQTIHQWPATLVQPVGSPLSLECTVEGTSNPNLYWYRQAAGRGLQLLFYSVGIGQISSEVPQNLSASRPQDRQFILSSKKLLLSDSGFYLCAWGQRSGNTIYFGEGSWLTVV.